The T cell receptor beta chain described here comes from a study of identical twins. Whole-study findings and limits: Cord blood beta clonotypes present at high abundance carried fewer insertions; no such pattern appeared in memory repertoires.

Germline loops: CDR1 MNHEY, CDR2 SVGEGT. V was clipped by 5 bases and J by 1 base, with 11 bases between them. The length of the CDR3 is 14 residues. TCRdb passed the 5' RACE reads through MiXCR, listing each CDR3 protein once. Of 450,000 or so distinct CDR3 sequences in the sample, 11% to 15% were seen once. Of note for this clonotype: Its antigen is currently unknown.

The sample was also reused in another study, on yellow fever vaccine responses in identical twins.

The gene calls are TRBV6-2 or TRBV6-3 and TRBJ1-1, with D perhaps matching TRBD1 (5 bases). The sequence was obtained from a woman aged 18-30 years in good health. Sequenced input: CD4+ T cells sorted from blood. The CDR3 is CASSAFGANTEAFF. CDR3 bases: TGTGCCAGCAGTGCATTCGGGGCGAACACTGAAGCTTTCTTT.